This T cell receptor beta chain was retrieved from a study of CD8 T cells in Susac syndrome. This clonotype was counted a single time. The RNA input was roughly 0.45 to 1 ug, and it was reverse transcribed with random hexamers. A single record per CDR3 protein comes from TCRdb applying MiXCR to the immunoSEQ multiplex PCR reads. The sample carries 150,000 to 200,000 distinct CDR3 sequences, 95% recorded once. Germline CDR1 reads SQVTM; CDR2 reads ANQGSEA. The CDR3 loop spans 13 amino acids. Trimming took 3 bases from V and 7 from J, leaving 15 bases between them. Sequencing targeted TCR beta in blood CD8+ and CD4+ T cells. The multiple sclerosis controls comprised treatment-naive patients whose relapsing-remitting disease was stable or active. While CD8+ and CD4+ T cells were isolated negatively, TEMRA cells were enriched by FACS.

The clonotype was recovered from a human donor with multiple sclerosis. The V and J genes are TRBV29-1 and TRBJ1-2; no clear D gene. Sequencing was done on a sample of CD4+ T cells from PBMCs. The CDR3 region is CSVDPKPGSGYTF. The CDR3 DNA reads TGCAGCGTTGACCCTAAGCCGGGGTCTGGCTACACCTTC.